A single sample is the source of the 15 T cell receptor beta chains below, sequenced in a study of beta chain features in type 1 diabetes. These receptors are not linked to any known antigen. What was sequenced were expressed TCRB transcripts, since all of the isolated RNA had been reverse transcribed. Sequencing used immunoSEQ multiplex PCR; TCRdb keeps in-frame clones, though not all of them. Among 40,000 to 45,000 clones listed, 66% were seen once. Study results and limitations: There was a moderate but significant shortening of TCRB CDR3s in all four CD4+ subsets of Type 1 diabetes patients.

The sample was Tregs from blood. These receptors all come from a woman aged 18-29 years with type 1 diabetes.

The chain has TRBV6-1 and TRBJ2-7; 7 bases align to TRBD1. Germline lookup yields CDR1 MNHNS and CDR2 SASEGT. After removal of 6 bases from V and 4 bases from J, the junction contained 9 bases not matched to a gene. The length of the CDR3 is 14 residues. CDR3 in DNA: TGTGCCAGCAGGAACCGGGACAGCCCATACGAGCAGTACTTC. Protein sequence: CASRNRDSPYEQYF.

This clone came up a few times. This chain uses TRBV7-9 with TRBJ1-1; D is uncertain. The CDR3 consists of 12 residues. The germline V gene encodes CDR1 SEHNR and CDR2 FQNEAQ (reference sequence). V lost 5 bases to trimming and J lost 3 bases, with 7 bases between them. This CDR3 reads CASSARDTEAFF. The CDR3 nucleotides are TGTGCCAGCAGCGCAAGAGACACTGAAGCTTTCTTT.

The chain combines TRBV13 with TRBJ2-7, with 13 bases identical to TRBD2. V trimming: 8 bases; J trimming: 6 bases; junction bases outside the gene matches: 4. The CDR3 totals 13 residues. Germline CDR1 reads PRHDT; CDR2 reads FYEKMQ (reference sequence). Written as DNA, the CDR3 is TGTGCCAGCGGACTAGCGGGAGTTCCCGAGCAGTACTTC. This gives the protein CASGLAGVPEQYF.

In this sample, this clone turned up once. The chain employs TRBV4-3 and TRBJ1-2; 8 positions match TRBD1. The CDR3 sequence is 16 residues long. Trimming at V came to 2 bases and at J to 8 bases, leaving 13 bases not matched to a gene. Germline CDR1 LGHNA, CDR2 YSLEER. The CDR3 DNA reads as TGCGCCAGCAGCCAATCAGGGAGGACAGGGATGGGCGGCTACACCTTC. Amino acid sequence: CASSQSGRTGMGGYTF.

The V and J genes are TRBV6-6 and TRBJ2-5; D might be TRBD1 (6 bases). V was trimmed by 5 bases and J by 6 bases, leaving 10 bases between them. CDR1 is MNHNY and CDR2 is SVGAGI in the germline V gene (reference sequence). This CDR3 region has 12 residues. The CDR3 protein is CASSTGTQTQYF. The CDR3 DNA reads TGTGCCAGCAGTACAGGGACGCAGACCCAGTACTTC.

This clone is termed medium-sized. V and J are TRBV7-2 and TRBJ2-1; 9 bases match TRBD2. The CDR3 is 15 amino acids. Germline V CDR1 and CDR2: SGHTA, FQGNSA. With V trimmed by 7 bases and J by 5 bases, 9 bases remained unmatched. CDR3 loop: CASKTTSGLNNEQFF. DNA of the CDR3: TGTGCCAGCAAAACGACTAGCGGTTTGAACAATGAGCAGTTCTTC. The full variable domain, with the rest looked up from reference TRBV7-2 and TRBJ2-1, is GAGVSQSPSNKVTEKGKDVELRCDPISGHTALYWYRQSLGQGLEFLIYFQGNSAPDKSGLPSDRFSAERTGGSVSTLTIQRTQQEDSAVYLCASKTTSGLNNEQFFGPGTRLTVL.

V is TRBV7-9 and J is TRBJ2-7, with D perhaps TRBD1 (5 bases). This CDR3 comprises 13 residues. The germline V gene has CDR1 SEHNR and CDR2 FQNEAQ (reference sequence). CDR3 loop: CAIEGVGSYEQYF. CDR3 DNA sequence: TGTGCGATCGAAGGGGTGGGCTCCTACGAGCAGTACTTC.

CDR3 amino acids: CSVNRQGGKNEQFF. CDR3 sequence (DNA): TGCAGCGTGAACCGACAGGGGGGTAAAAATGAGCAGTTCTTC. The chain joins TRBV29-1 to TRBJ2-1, with 9 nucleotides matching TRBD1. Germline-derived CDR1 and CDR2 are SQVTM and ANQGSEA. The CDR3 covers 14 residues. J gave up 7 bases and V 6 bases, and 10 bases lay outside the gene matches.

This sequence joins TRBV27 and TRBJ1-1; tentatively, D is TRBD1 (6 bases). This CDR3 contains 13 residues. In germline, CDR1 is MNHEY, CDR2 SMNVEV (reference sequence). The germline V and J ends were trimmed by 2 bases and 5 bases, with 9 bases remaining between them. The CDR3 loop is CASSLGRGTEAFF. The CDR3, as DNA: TGTGCCAGCAGTTTAGGTAGGGGGACTGAAGCTTTCTTT.

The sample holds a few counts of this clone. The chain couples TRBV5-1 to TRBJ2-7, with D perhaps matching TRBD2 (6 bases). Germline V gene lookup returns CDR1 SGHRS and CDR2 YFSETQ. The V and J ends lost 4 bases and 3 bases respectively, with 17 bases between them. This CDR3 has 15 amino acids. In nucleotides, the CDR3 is TGCGCCAGCAGCGTCAGCGTGGGGGGAATCTACGAGCAGTACTTC. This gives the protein CASSVSVGGIYEQYF.

The CDR3: CASSQVGQAYEQYF. The DNA for the CDR3 is TGTGCCAGCAGCCAAGTTGGACAGGCCTACGAGCAGTACTTC. The chain joins TRBV14 to TRBJ2-7; 7 bases fit TRBD1. After removal of 1 base from V and 2 bases from J, the junction contained 2 bases not matched to a gene. The CDR3 totals 14 residues. From germline, CDR1 is SGHDN and CDR2 FVKESK.

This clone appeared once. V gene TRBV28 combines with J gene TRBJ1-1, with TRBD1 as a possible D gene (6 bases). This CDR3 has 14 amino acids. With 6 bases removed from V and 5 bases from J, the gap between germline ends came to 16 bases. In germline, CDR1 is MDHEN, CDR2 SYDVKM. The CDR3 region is CASRGLGRGTEAFF. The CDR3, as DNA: TGTGCCAGCAGGGGACTCGGGAGGGGGACTGAAGCTTTCTTT.

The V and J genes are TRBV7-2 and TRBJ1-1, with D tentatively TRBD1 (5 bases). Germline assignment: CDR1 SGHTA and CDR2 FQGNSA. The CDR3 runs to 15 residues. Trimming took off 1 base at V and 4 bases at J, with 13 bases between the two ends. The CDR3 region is CASSLVLVGGTEAFF. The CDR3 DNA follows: TGTGCCAGCAGCTTAGTCCTGGTGGGGGGCACTGAAGCTTTCTTT.

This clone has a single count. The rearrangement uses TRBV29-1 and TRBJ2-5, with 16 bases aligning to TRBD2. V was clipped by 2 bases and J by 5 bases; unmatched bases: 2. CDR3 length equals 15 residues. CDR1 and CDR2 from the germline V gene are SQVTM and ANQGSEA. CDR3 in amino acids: CSVEWGLAGGETQYF. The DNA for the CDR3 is TGCAGCGTTGAATGGGGACTAGCGGGAGGGGAGACCCAGTACTTC.

DNA for the CDR3: TGTGCCAGCAGCTTAGGCGGGAGGGGATTTTACGAGCAGTACTTC. Residues: CASSLGGRGFYEQYF. This chain uses TRBV11-2 with TRBJ2-7; 9 nucleotides line up with TRBD2. Germline trimming cut 1 base from V and 4 bases from J; bases unmatched to any gene: 5. The CDR3 consists of 15 residues. CDR1 and CDR2 from the germline V gene are SGHAT and FQNNGV. The complete variable domain, with remaining parts taken from reference TRBV11-2 and TRBJ2-7, reads EAGVAQSPRYKIIEKRQSVAFWCNPISGHATLYWYQQILGQGPKLLIQFQNNGVVDDSQLPKDRFSAERLKGVDSTLKIQPAKLEDSAVYLCASSLGGRGFYEQYFGPGTRLTVT.